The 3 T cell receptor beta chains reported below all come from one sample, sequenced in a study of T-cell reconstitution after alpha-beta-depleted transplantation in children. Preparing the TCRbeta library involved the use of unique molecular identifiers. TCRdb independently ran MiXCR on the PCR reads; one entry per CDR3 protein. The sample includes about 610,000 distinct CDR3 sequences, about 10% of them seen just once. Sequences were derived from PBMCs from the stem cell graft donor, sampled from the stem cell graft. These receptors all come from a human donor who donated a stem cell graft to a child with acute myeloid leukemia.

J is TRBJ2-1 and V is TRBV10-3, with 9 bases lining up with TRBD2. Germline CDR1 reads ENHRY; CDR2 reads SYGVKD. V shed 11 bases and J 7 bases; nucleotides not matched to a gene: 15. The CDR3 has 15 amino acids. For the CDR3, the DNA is TGTGCCCTACGACCGGGACTAGCCGCTCAAAATGAGCAGTTCTTC. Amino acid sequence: CALRPGLAAQNEQFF.

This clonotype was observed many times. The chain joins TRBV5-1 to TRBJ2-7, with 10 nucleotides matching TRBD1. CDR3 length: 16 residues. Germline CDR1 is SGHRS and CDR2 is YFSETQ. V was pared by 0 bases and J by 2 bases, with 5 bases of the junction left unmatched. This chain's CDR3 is CASSLGDRGFAYEQYF. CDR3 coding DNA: TGCGCCAGCAGCTTGGGGGACAGGGGATTCGCCTACGAGCAGTACTTC.

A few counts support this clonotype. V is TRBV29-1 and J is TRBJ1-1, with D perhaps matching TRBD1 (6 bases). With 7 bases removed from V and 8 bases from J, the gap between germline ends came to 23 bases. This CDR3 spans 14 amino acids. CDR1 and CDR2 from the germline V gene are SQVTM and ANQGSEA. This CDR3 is CSAYSPRRQEEAFF. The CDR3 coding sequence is TGCAGCGCCTACTCTCCGAGACGACAGGAGGAAGCTTTCTTT.